This TCR beta chain appears in the sequencing data of a study of T-cell reconstitution after alpha-beta-depleted transplantation in children. Study outcomes and limitations: Surviving recipient T cells and thymic progenitors produced the high day-60 TCRbeta diversity seen in some patients. T cells produced anew were the main source of T-cell counts and diversity one year after transplant. Several hundred expanded graft clones reportedly were the source of alpha-beta T cells about two months after transplant.

The TCRbeta library was prepared with unique molecular identifiers. Using its own MiXCR run on the PCR reads, TCRdb lists one record per CDR3 protein. Of about 300,000 distinct CDR3 sequences listed, around 10% are singletons. The V gene's germline CDR1 is SGHRS and CDR2 YFSETQ. The CDR3 loop spans 14 amino acids. J lost 6 bases, V lost 7 bases, and 9 bases had no gene match. This clonotype has ten or more counts. Its antigen is as yet unknown. The sample was PBMCs, taken before TCRalphabeta/CD19-depleted stem cell transplant. The gene calls are TRBV5-1 and TRBJ1-1; TRBD1 agrees at 10 bases. The receptor was derived from a boy younger than two with acute myeloid leukemia, due to receive a stem cell transplant. CDR3 sequence (DNA): TGCGCCAGCGGATTAGGGACAGGGGAGCCTGAAGCTTTCTTT. It translates to CASGLGTGEPEAFF.